The 17 T cell receptor beta chains presented below share a single source sample, sequenced in a study of blood T cell repertoires in COVID-19. Measured with immunoSEQ multiplex PCR; TCRdb has only the in-frame clones, and not every one. This sample yields about 260,000 clones, of which around 80% are seen a single time; approximately 4% belongs to the top ten. Sequenced: PBMCs or T cells enriched from blood (not recorded which). The origin of the receptors is a man aged 25-45 years with acute COVID-19.

The rearrangement links TRBV28 to TRBJ2-3; TRBD2 might be the D (7 bases). CDR1 is MDHEN and CDR2 is SYDVKM in the germline V gene. V was pared by 7 bases and J by 2 bases, with 16 bases between. The CDR3 extends over 15 amino acids. This chain's CDR3 is CASKEGGRVTDTQYF. CDR3 DNA: TGTGCCAGCAAAGAAGGGGGGAGGGTCACAGATACGCAGTATTTT.

V is TRBV2 and J is TRBJ2-3; 16 positions agree with TRBD2. The CDR3 is 14 residues long. The V gene's germline CDR1 is SNHLY and CDR2 FYNNEI. Trimming cost V 11 bases and J 7 bases; bases outside gene matches: 6. DNA of the CDR3: TGTGCCGGACCGGGACTAGCGGGGGGGCATACGCAGTATTTT. This gives the protein CAGPGLAGGHTQYF.

The chain has TRBV27 and TRBJ2-3, with D tentatively TRBD1 (6 bases). V was pared by 4 bases and J by 3 bases, with 17 bases between. Germline CDR1 and CDR2: MNHEY and SMNVEV (reference sequence). The CDR3 totals 16 residues. This CDR3 is CASSSGQGSRTDTQYF. CDR3 in DNA: TGTGCCAGCAGTTCGGGACAAGGTTCGAGGACAGATACGCAGTATTTT.

The genes are TRBV28 and TRBJ2-1; 9 bases line up with TRBD1. CDR3 size: 13 residues. Per the germline V gene, CDR1 is MDHEN and CDR2 is SYDVKM. The V segment lost 5 bases and the J segment 8 bases; nucleotides outside the gene matches: 4. CDR3 sequence (DNA): TGTGCCAGCAGTACGGGACAGGGATATGAGCAGTTCTTC. Translating gives CASSTGQGYEQFF.

The rearrangement joins TRBV25-1 to TRBJ1-1; 7 bases are a match to TRBD1. The germline gives CDR1 MGHDK, CDR2 SYGVNS. V lost 5 bases and J lost 0; bases outside the gene matches: 9. The CDR3 extends over 16 amino acids. The CDR3 DNA is TGTGCCAGCAGTCCCCCCGGGACAGCCATGAACACTGAAGCTTTCTTT. Protein product: CASSPPGTAMNTEAFF.

J is TRBJ1-2 and V is TRBV29-1, with a weak D call TRBD1 (6 bases). V dropped 6 bases and J dropped 6 bases, with 23 bases sitting between them. The CDR3 consists of 15 residues. Germline CDR1 reads SQVTM; CDR2 reads ANQGSEA. CDR3 coding DNA: TGCAGCGTCGTCCCCCCGGGGGGGCCGAAGAATGGCTACACCTTC. This codes for CSVVPPGGPKNGYTF.

The chain uses TRBV5-8 and TRBJ1-1; 10 bases are a match to TRBD1. The germline gives CDR1 SGHTS, CDR2 YDEGEE. The ends lost 5 bases at V and 0 bases at J; junction bases unmatched: 4. The CDR3 length is 15 residues. DNA for the CDR3: TGTGCCAGCAGGGTCGGACAGGGGGTGAACACTGAAGCTTTCTTT. As protein: CASRVGQGVNTEAFF.

The rearrangement uses TRBV7-9 and TRBJ2-3, with 9 positions matching TRBD2. V lost 0 bases, J lost 0 bases, and 1 base stayed unmatched. The CDR3 length is 16 residues. Germline V gene data show CDR1 as SEHNR and CDR2 as FQNEAQ (reference sequence). CDR3 nucleotide sequence: TGTGCCAGCAGCTTAGCCCTAGCGGGGAGCACAGATACGCAGTATTTT. Residues: CASSLALAGSTDTQYF.

The chain links TRBV7-2 to TRBJ2-5; TRBD2 might be the D (6 bases). The V end lost 1 base, the J end lost 5 bases, and 17 bases lay between the germline ends. The germline V gene has CDR1 SGHTA and CDR2 FQGNSA. CDR3 length: 16 amino acids. The CDR3 sequence is CASSLELGGFGETQYF. Written as DNA, the CDR3 is TGTGCCAGCAGCTTAGAATTGGGAGGTTTTGGGGAGACCCAGTACTTC.

The J gene is TRBJ2-3, the V gene TRBV7-9; 8 bases map to TRBD1. The germline gives CDR1 SEHNR, CDR2 FQNEAQ (reference sequence). The J segment lost 3 bases and the V segment lost 5 bases, leaving 4 bases of the junction unmatched. CDR3 length equals 14 residues. The CDR3 loop reads CASSQDRDTDTQYF. The CDR3 DNA follows: TGTGCCAGCAGCCAGGACAGGGATACAGATACGCAGTATTTT.

V gene TRBV27 combines with J gene TRBJ1-6; D remains unclear. The CDR3 totals 12 residues. The V gene lost 3 bases and the J gene lost 13 bases, with 10 bases spanning the gap. From germline, CDR1 is MNHEY and CDR2 SMNVEV (reference sequence). The CDR3 is CASSFEGGPLHF. DNA for the CDR3: TGTGCCAGCAGTTTTGAGGGAGGGCCCCTCCACTTT.

The chain recombines TRBV6-5 with TRBJ1-5; maybe TRBD1 (6 bases). This CDR3 region has 14 residues. Germline V CDR1 and CDR2: MNHEY, SVGAGI. V was trimmed by 6 bases and J by 7 bases, leaving 16 bases between them. Here the CDR3 reads CASRPRGAGQPQHF. The CDR3 DNA is TGTGCCAGCAGGCCGCGGGGGGCCGGGCAGCCCCAGCATTTT.

This sequence joins TRBV18 and TRBJ1-6, with D maybe TRBD1 (6 bases). CDR1 and CDR2 (germline): KGHSH, LQKENI. The CDR3 length is 15 residues. V was shortened by 1 base and J by 7 bases, with 11 bases between the two germline ends. CDR3: CASSPQDSPNSPLHF. For the CDR3, the DNA is TGTGCCAGCTCACCACAGGACAGCCCAAATTCACCCCTCCACTTT.

The CDR3 here is CASSVEGGGAGYTF. The CDR3 DNA is TGTGCCAGCAGCGTAGAAGGAGGGGGCGCTGGCTACACCTTC. The gene calls are TRBV9 and TRBJ1-2, with 7 bases lining up with TRBD1. Trimming at V came to 0 bases and at J to 7 bases, leaving 6 bases not matched to a gene. Germline loops: CDR1 SGDLS, CDR2 YYNGEE. The CDR3 totals 14 residues.

This chain's CDR3 is CASRALGQGYTF. As DNA, the CDR3 is TGTGCCAGCAGAGCTCTGGGACAGGGCTACACCTTC. The rearrangement links TRBV28 to TRBJ1-2, with 7 bases that match TRBD1. Germline V lookup: CDR1 MDHEN, CDR2 SYDVKM. CDR3 length: 12 amino acids. V was clipped by 6 bases and J by 8 bases; unmatched bases: 6.

The V gene is TRBV28, the J gene TRBJ2-7; perhaps TRBD2 as D (6 bases). Germline V lookup: CDR1 MDHEN, CDR2 SYDVKM. V was pared by 2 bases and J by 0 bases, with 14 bases between. This CDR3 spans 16 amino acids. The CDR3 sequence: CASSLGSTSRSYEQYV. The CDR3 bases are TGTGCCAGCAGTTTAGGATCGACTAGTCGCTCCTACGAGCAGTACGTC.

The chain joins TRBV12-3 or TRBV12-4 to TRBJ1-2; D gene ambiguous. Trimming pared 2 bases from V and 8 bases from J, leaving 9 bases between. The CDR3 runs 12 residues. CDR3 in amino acids: CASSLYRWGYTF. The CDR3 bases are TGTGCCAGCAGTTTATATCGGTGGGGCTACACCTTC.